The clone carrying this T cell receptor beta chain was seen only once. Its antigen remains unidentified. Assay: immunoSEQ multiplex PCR; the TCRdb copy retains only in-frame clones and omits some. Of roughly 200,000 clones in the sample, approximately 95% were seen once. This sample is part of a study of T cell responses to AZD1222 COVID-19 vaccine. Study-wide findings and caveats: Only a handful of AZD1222 recipients tested seropositive at baseline. Two AZD1222 administrations were followed by greater Spike-specific TCR breadth and depth. Mostly white British, mostly female donors; authors suggested clonal diversity may be underestimated. At 160-218 and 743-854, vaccine-associated CD4 TCRs were dominant, and they spanned spike.

V lost 4 bases and J 1 base, leaving 14 bases between the germline ends. The CDR3 length is 16 residues. The germline gives CDR1 SGHRS, CDR2 YFSETQ. Sequencing was performed on peripheral blood, taken 28 days after the second dose of the MenACWY control vaccine. The chain has TRBV5-1 and TRBJ1-4, with a weak D call TRBD1 (5 bases). The sequence was obtained from an adult who received the MenACWY meningococcal vaccine as a control. CDR3 residues: CASSAIIGGTNEKLFF. Here the CDR3 DNA reads TGCGCCAGCAGCGCCATAATCGGGGGAACTAATGAAAAACTGTTTTTT.